One sample yielded the 14 T cell receptor beta chains listed below, sequenced in a study of T-cell memory formation after mild COVID-19. In TCRdb, the 5' RACE reads were re-called with MiXCR into one record per CDR3 protein. The data show 65,000 to 90,000 distinct CDR3 sequences, about 14% seen once. What was sequenced was PBMCs or a T cell subset sorted from them (not recorded which). These receptors originate from an adult woman who had mild COVID-19 (a few samples of this study predate the infection). Cell type and time point are not known.

This clonotype has a handful of counts. The rearrangement links TRBV4-1 to TRBJ2-7; D uncertain. The V end was cut by 0 bases, the J end by 5 bases, with 8 bases between. Germline CDR1 and CDR2: MGHRA and YSYEKL. CDR3 length equals 13 residues. CDR3 sequence reads: CASSQEGIHEQYF. The DNA for the CDR3 is TGCGCCAGCAGCCAAGAGGGGATCCACGAGCAGTACTTC.

This clonotype was seen a few times. The V and J genes are TRBV12-3 or TRBV12-4 and TRBJ2-2; 9 bases agree with TRBD2. This CDR3 contains 16 residues. Unmatched junction bases numbered 8, after V lost 5 bases and J lost 4 bases. The CDR3 coding sequence is TGTGCCAGCAGTCAATCCCTGCGGGGGGGCACCGGGGAGCTGTTTTTT. Translation gives CASSQSLRGGTGELFF.

This clonotype has ten or more counts. The chain employs TRBV12-3 or TRBV12-4 and TRBJ2-7; D is uncertain. The CDR3 is 15 amino acids. Trimming removed 3 bases from V and 2 bases from J, with 14 bases in between. DNA of the CDR3: TGTGCCAGCAGTTTCGCTCTGGGCCCGGCCTACGAGCAGTACTTC. Translating it yields CASSFALGPAYEQYF.

This chain joins TRBV21-1 and TRBJ2-7; TRBD1 is the table's D call, not checked against the DNA. TRBV21-1 constitutes a pseudogene. The CDR3 extends over 14 amino acids. CDR3: CASSKEGGTYEQYF. As DNA, the CDR3 is TGTGCCAGCAGCAAAGAGGGGGGGACCTACGAGCAGTACTTC.

The gene calls are TRBV7-6 and TRBJ2-1, with D perhaps matching TRBD1 or TRBD2 (6 bases each). The CDR3 covers 16 residues. Trimming left V 0 bases short and J 10 bases short, with 19 bases between. Germline V gene sequence: CDR1 SGHVS, CDR2 FNYEAQ. The CDR3 reads CASSLAEEGEKGEQFF. The DNA for the CDR3 is TGTGCCAGCAGCTTAGCGGAGGAGGGGGAGAAAGGAGAGCAGTTCTTC.

This chain joins TRBV7-8 and TRBJ1-1, with 8 bases matching TRBD1. Unmatched junction bases numbered 4, after V lost 6 bases and J lost 1 base. CDR3 length: 14 residues. The V gene's germline CDR1 is SGHVS and CDR2 FQNEAQ. The CDR3 coding sequence is TGTGCCAGCAGAACAGGGGGGTCGAACACTGAAGCTTTCTTT. This encodes CASRTGGSNTEAFF.

This clonotype has more than one count but fewer than ten. The J gene is TRBJ2-2, the V gene TRBV2; no firm D call. CDR1 and CDR2 (germline): SNHLY, FYNNEI. Trimming pared 8 bases from V and 2 bases from J, leaving 9 bases between. CDR3 length: 13 residues. In DNA, the CDR3 is TGTGCCAGCGGTTTGGTCAACACCGGGGAGCTGTTTTTT. It yields the protein CASGLVNTGELFF.

This clonotype came up a few times. V and J are TRBV6-5 and TRBJ1-6; D is unresolved. The CDR3 consists of 16 residues. V lost 2 bases and J lost 0, with 8 bases in between. CDR1 is MNHEY, CDR2 SVGAGI, per germline. CDR3 bases: TGTGCCAGCAGTTACGAGGAGAACTCCTATAATTCACCCCTCCACTTT. Its translation is CASSYEENSYNSPLHF.

This clonotype was detected ten times or more. The genes are TRBV4-2 and TRBJ2-7; D uncertain. Trimming took off 0 bases at V and 6 bases at J, with 6 bases between the two ends. The CDR3 spans 12 residues. CDR1 LGHNA and CDR2 YNFKEQ come from the germline V gene. The CDR3 DNA reads as TGTGCCAGCAGCCAAGAATCAGGCGAGCAGTACTTC. It is translated as CASSQESGEQYF.

The chain couples TRBV12-3 or TRBV12-4 to TRBJ1-2, with TRBD1 matching over 8 bases. CDR3 length: 14 amino acids. V gave up 8 bases and J gave up 5 bases; unmatched junction bases: 10. CDR3 protein: CASYTSGTGYGYTF. The CDR3 region has the DNA TGTGCCAGCTACACATCCGGGACAGGATATGGCTACACCTTC.

This clonotype was observed at least ten times. The chain joins TRBV4-3 to TRBJ2-5; D gene unclear. The V gene lost 1 base and the J gene lost 4 bases, with 7 bases spanning the gap. This CDR3 comprises 13 residues. Germline V gene data show CDR1 as LGHNA and CDR2 as YSLEER. The CDR3: CASSQVVGETQYF. In DNA form, the CDR3 reads TGCGCCAGCAGCCAAGTTGTAGGAGAGACCCAGTACTTC.

This clonotype has more than one count but fewer than ten. The gene calls are TRBV7-2 and TRBJ2-2; no clear D gene. The CDR3 is made up of 15 amino acids. Trimming removed 5 bases from V and 1 base from J, with 11 bases in between. Germline-derived CDR1 and CDR2 are SGHTA and FQGNSA. Here the CDR3 reads CASSVVTQNTGELFF. Written as DNA, the CDR3 is TGTGCCAGCAGCGTCGTGACCCAGAACACCGGGGAGCTGTTTTTT.

This clonotype was recorded at least ten times. The rearrangement uses TRBV20-1 and TRBJ2-1; D perhaps matches TRBD1 (6 bases). V was shortened by 5 bases and J by 0 bases, with 11 bases between the two germline ends. The CDR3 is made up of 14 amino acids. Germline-derived CDR1 and CDR2 are DFQATT and SNEGSKA (reference sequence). The CDR3 spells CSADRLSSYNEQFF. CDR3 nucleotides: TGCAGTGCTGACAGGTTGAGCTCCTACAATGAGCAGTTCTTC.

This clonotype was counted only a few times. The CDR3 DNA sequence: TGTGCCAGCAGCTTATGGGACAGAACCTCTGGAAACACCATATATTTT. This sequence encodes CASSLWDRTSGNTIYF. The chain joins TRBV11-3 to TRBJ1-3; 7 bases align to TRBD1. The V gene's germline CDR1 is SGHNT and CDR2 YENEEA. CDR3 length equals 16 residues. The trim removed 2 bases at V and 0 bases at J, leaving 4 bases unmatched.